The clone carrying this T cell receptor (beta chain) was seen just once. What it binds is unknown. The donors formed part of the approximately 130-subject validation cohort, distinct from the roughly 620-subject first cohort. Profiled with immunoSEQ multiplex PCR; TCRdb holds only in-frame clones, not every one. The sample has fewer than 90,000 clones, 94% seen once. These data come from a study of cytomegalovirus exposure and HLA in healthy donors. Looking at the study overall: It was reported in a later analysis that the 90 to 150 validation repertoires used the same platform as the approximately 600 first-cohort repertoires.

Study results and caveats: About 180 TCR beta chains were listed as cytomegalovirus-associated. Reported performance of the classifier showed diagnosis of cytomegalovirus status with high specificity and sensitivity.

V was pared by 0 bases and J by 6 bases, with 6 bases of the junction left unmatched. The CDR3 totals 16 residues. CDR1 is MNHEY, CDR2 SVGAGI, per germline. V and J are TRBV6-5 and TRBJ2-1; 9 bases line up with TRBD2. This receptor was obtained from a woman aged 18-30 years in good health and CMV-seropositive. Sequenced input: PBMCs. CDR3 residues: CASSYSNRAGGNEQFF. CDR3 DNA sequence: TGTGCCAGCAGTTACTCGAATCGAGCGGGAGGCAATGAGCAGTTCTTC.